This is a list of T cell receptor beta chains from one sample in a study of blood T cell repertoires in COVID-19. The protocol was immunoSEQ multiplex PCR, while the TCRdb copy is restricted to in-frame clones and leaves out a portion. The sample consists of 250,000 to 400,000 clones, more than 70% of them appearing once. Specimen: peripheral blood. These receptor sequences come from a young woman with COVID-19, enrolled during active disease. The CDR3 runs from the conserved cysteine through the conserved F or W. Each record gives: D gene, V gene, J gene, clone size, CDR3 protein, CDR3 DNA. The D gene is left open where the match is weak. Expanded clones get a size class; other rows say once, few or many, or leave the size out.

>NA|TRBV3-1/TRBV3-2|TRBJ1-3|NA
CASSQDRVAGNTIYF
TGTGCCAGCAGCCAAGACAGGGTTGCAGGAAACACCATATATTTT
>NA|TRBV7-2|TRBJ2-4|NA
CASRDRMAKNIQYF
TGTGCCAGCAGAGACAGGATGGCCAAAAACATTCAGTACTTC
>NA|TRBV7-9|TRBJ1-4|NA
CASSLLTTGEKLFF
TGTGCCAGCAGCTTACTCACAACCGGGGAAAAACTGTTTTTT
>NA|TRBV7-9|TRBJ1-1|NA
CASGWGVAGSTEAFF
TGTGCCAGCGGATGGGGTGTGGCGGGGAGCACTGAAGCTTTCTTT
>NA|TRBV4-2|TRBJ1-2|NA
CASSHPGGDGYTF
TGTGCCAGCAGCCATCCAGGAGGGGATGGCTACACCTTC
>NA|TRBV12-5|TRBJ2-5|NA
CASGLGGPVETQYF
TGTGCTAGTGGTTTGGGGGGCCCGGTAGAGACCCAGTACTTC
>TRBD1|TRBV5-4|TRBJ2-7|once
CASSYGTGDYEQYF
TGTGCCAGCAGCTACGGGACAGGCGACTACGAGCAGTACTTC
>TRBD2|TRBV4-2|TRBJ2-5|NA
CASSQDMVAGGQETQYF
TGTGCCAGCAGCCAAGATATGGTAGCGGGGGGGCAAGAGACCCAGTACTTC
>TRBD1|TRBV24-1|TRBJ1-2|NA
CATSDQTGPFGYTF
TGTGCCACCAGTGACCAGACAGGGCCCTTTGGCTACACCTTC
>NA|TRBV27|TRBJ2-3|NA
CASSLSAELLRTDTQYF
TGTGCCAGCAGTTTGAGCGCGGAACTCCTTCGCACAGATACGCAGTATTTT
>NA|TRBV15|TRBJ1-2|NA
CATSSGGEDYGYTF
TGTGCCACCAGCAGTGGAGGGGAGGACTATGGCTACACCTTC
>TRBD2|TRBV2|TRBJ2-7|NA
CASDRGDSYEQYF
TGTGCCAGCGATCGGGGGGACTCCTACGAGCAGTACTTC
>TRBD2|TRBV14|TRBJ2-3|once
CASSPITSGVGGTQYF
TGTGCCAGCAGCCCCATCACTAGCGGGGTGGGTGGTACGCAGTATTTT
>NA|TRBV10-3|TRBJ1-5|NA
CAISESTRHNQPQHF
TGTGCCATCAGTGAGTCGACAAGACACAATCAGCCCCAGCATTTT
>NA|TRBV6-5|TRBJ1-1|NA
CASSYSTEPSNTEAFF
TGTGCCAGCAGTTACTCGACAGAGCCGTCGAACACTGAAGCTTTCTTT
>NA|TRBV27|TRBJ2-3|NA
CASSPHSTDTQYF
TGTGCCAGCAGTCCCCATAGCACAGATACGCAGTATTTT
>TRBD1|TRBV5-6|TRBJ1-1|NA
CASSWTGVDTEAFF
TGTGCCAGCAGCTGGACAGGCGTGGACACTGAAGCTTTCTTT
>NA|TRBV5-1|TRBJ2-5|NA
CASSFGKTETQYF
TGCGCCAGCAGCTTCGGGAAGACGGAGACCCAGTACTTC
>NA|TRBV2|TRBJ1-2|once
CASSESLTANYGYTF
TGTGCCAGCAGTGAAAGCCTGACAGCCAACTATGGCTACACCTTC
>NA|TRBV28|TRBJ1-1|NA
CASSTDSFEAFF
TGTGCCAGCAGCACCGACAGTTTTGAAGCTTTCTTT
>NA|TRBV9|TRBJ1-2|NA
CASSGDTWINYGYTF
TGTGCCAGCAGCGGCGACACATGGATTAACTATGGCTACACCTTC
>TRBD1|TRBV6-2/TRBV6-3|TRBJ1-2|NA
CASSYRGGGNYGYTF
TGTGCCAGCAGTTACCGAGGGGGCGGAAACTATGGCTACACCTTC
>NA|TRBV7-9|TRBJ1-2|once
CASSSSGTLNRGYTF
TGTGCCAGCAGCTCCTCCGGGACTCTAAATCGTGGCTACACCTTC
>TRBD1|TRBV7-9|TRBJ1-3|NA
CASSLLTGVEGNTIYF
TGTGCCAGCAGCCTATTGACAGGGGTGGAAGGAAACACCATATATTTT
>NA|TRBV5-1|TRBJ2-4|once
CASSLGSGGMNIQYF
TGCGCCAGCAGCTTGGGATCGGGCGGGATGAACATTCAGTACTTC
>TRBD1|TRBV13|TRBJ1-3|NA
CASSAQGFGDTIYF
TGTGCCAGCAGCGCACAGGGGTTCGGGGACACCATATATTTT
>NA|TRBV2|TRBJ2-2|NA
CASVAGPNTGELFF
TGTGCCAGCGTGGCAGGCCCGAACACCGGGGAGCTGTTTTTT
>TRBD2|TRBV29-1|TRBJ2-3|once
CSVNIPPPGGAGGDTQYF
TGCAGCGTTAATATCCCTCCTCCGGGGGGGGCAGGCGGCGATACGCAGTATTTT
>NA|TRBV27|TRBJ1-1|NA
CASSLSRVVNTEAFF
TGTGCCAGCAGTTTATCGCGGGTGGTGAACACTGAAGCTTTCTTT
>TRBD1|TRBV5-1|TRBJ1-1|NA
CASSPGRTGVEAFF
TGCGCCAGCAGCCCGGGAAGGACAGGGGTTGAAGCTTTCTTT
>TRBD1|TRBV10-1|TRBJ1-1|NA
CASTPRGLTEAFF
TGCGCCAGCACTCCTAGGGGGCTGACTGAAGCTTTCTTT
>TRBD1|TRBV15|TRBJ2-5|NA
CATGQGPNQETQYF
TGTGCCACCGGACAGGGGCCCAATCAAGAGACCCAGTACTTC
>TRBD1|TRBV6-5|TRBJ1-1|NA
CASTGQGADTEAFF
TGTGCCAGCACTGGACAGGGGGCGGACACTGAAGCTTTCTTT
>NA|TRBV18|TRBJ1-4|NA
CASSPLPEAEKLFF
TGTGCCAGCTCACCATTGCCGGAGGCCGAAAAACTGTTTTTT
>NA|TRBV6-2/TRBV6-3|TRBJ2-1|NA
CASSYGGGLWNEQFF
TGTGCCAGCAGTTACGGGGGGGGGCTATGGAATGAGCAGTTCTTC
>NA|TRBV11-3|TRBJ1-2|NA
CASTPDTSTF
TGTGCCAGCACCCCAGACACGTCCACCTTC
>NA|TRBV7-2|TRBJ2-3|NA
CASSSEGGLGTDTQYF
TGTGCCAGCAGCTCGGAGGGGGGGTTGGGCACAGATACGCAGTATTTT
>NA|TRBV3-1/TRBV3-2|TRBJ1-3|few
CASSPLEAWGHHSGNTIYF
TGTGCCAGCAGCCCCCTGGAGGCTTGGGGACACCACTCTGGAAACACCATATATTTT
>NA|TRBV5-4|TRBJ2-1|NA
CASSLVGGVYNEQFF
TGTGCCAGCAGCTTGGTAGGGGGGGTCTACAATGAGCAGTTCTTC
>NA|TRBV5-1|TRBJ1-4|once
CASSPQGSNEKLFF
TGCGCCAGCAGCCCACAGGGTTCTAATGAAAAACTGTTTTTT
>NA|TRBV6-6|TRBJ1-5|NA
CASSKREGNQPQHF
TGTGCCAGCAGTAAAAGGGAGGGCAATCAGCCCCAGCATTTT
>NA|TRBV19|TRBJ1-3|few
CASSISSSGNTIYF
TGTGCCAGTAGTATTTCGAGCTCTGGAAACACCATATATTTT
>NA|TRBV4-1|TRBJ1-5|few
CASSSGTFDNQPQHF
TGCGCCAGCAGCTCCGGGACATTTGACAATCAGCCCCAGCATTTT
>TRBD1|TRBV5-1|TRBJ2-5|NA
CASSIRYGQGVMETQYF
TGCGCCAGCAGCATACGATACGGACAGGGAGTAATGGAGACCCAGTACTTC
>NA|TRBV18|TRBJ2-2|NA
CASSKDGTNTGELFF
TGTGCCAGCTCAAAGGACGGGACGAACACCGGGGAGCTGTTTTTT